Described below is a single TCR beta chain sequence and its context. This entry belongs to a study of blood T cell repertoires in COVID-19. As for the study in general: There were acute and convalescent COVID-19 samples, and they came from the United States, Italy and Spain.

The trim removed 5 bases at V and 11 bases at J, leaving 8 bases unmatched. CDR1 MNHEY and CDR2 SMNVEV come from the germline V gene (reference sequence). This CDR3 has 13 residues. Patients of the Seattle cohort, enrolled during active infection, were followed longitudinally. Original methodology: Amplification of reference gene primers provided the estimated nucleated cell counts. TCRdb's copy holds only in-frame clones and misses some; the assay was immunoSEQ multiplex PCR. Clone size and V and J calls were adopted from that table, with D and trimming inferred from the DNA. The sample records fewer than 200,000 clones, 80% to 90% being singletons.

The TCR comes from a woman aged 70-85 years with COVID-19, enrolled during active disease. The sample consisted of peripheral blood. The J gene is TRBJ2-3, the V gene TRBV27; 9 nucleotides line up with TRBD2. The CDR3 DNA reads TGTGCCAGCAGTCCACAACCTAGCGGGAAGCAGTATTTT. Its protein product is CASSPQPSGKQYF.